The 15 T cell receptor beta chains below were found in one sample sequenced in a study of human T cells and chemical hapten exposure. The time point was: patch test 1, 2 weeks after DPC sensitization. Treatment defined: therapeutic diphenylcyclopropenone sensitization with weekly scalp DPC. TCRdb reprocessed the RACE reads with MiXCR, giving one entry per CDR3 protein. The profile covers 84,000 or so distinct CDR3 sequences, with about 10% appearing a single time and around 2.2% taken by the ten largest. The source material was whole blood, sampled in connection with sensitization to the hapten diphenylcyclopropenone (DPC). These receptors all come from a man aged 40-50 years with alopecia areata. Some clones in this sample may be carry-over from other donors' samples.

This clonotype was observed a handful of times. The V call is TRBV10-3, the J call TRBJ2-1; 7 bases align to TRBD2. The CDR3 runs to 13 residues. Trimming removed 10 bases from V and 5 bases from J; junction bases left unmatched: 8. The germline CDR1 and CDR2 sequences are ENHRY and SYGVKD. The CDR3 region is CATGLAVNNEQFF. The CDR3 region has the DNA TGTGCCACCGGGCTAGCGGTCAACAATGAGCAGTTCTTC.

The chain has TRBV5-1 and TRBJ1-1, with no clear D. V shed 4 bases and J shed 0 bases, with 10 bases lying between them. The CDR3 runs to 14 residues. From germline, CDR1 is SGHRS and CDR2 YFSETQ. The DNA for the CDR3 is TGCGCCAGCAGCGCAGACGGTATGAACACTGAAGCTTTCTTT. Its protein product is CASSADGMNTEAFF.

This clonotype has just a few counts. The chain combines TRBV12-3 or TRBV12-4 with TRBJ1-2, with unresolved D. Trimming shortened V by 5 bases and J by 8 bases, and 6 bases separated the two germline ends. The CDR3 consists of 10 residues. This CDR3 is CASSKRGYTF. For the CDR3, the DNA is TGTGCCAGCAGTAAAAGGGGCTACACCTTC.

This chain joins TRBV30 and TRBJ2-1; tentative D call: TRBD2 (5 bases). The germline V gene encodes CDR1 GTSNPN and CDR2 SVGIG (reference sequence). The CDR3 loop spans 14 amino acids. The V and J ends lost 3 bases and 5 bases respectively, with 14 bases between them. The CDR3 spells CAWSIALIHNEQFF. The CDR3 bases are TGTGCCTGGAGCATAGCGCTAATCCACAATGAGCAGTTCTTC.

V and J are TRBV6-6 and TRBJ2-3; D is undetermined. From germline, CDR1 is MNHNY and CDR2 SVGAGI (reference sequence). The CDR3 runs to 16 residues. Trimming left V 2 bases short and J 1 base short, with 13 bases between. The CDR3 region has the DNA TGTGCCAGCAGTTACCCTTCGGTAGCCCGCACAGATACGCAGTATTTT. Its translation is CASSYPSVARTDTQYF.

This clonotype was detected a few times. The chain has TRBV5-1 and TRBJ2-1, with TRBD2 as a possible D gene (6 bases). This CDR3 has 14 amino acids. The germline V and J ends were trimmed by 2 bases and 3 bases, with 9 bases remaining between them. CDR1 is SGHRS and CDR2 is YFSETQ in the germline V gene. The CDR3 DNA sequence: TGCGCCAGCAGCTTAGTCGGGGGCTACAATGAGCAGTTCTTC. The encoded protein is CASSLVGGYNEQFF. The full variable domain, its missing parts supplied by reference TRBV5-1 and TRBJ2-1, is KAGVTQTPRYLIKTRGQQVTLSCSPISGHRSVSWYQQTPGQGLQFLFEYFSETQRNKGNFPGRFSGRQFSNSRSEMNVSTLELGDSALYLCASSLVGGYNEQFFGPGTRLTVL.

Only a few counts were recorded for this clonotype. The genes are TRBV20-1 and TRBJ2-3; D assignment may be TRBD1 or TRBD2 (5 bases each). Trimming left V 0 bases short and J 1 base short, with 14 bases between. Germline V gene lookup returns CDR1 DFQATT and CDR2 SNEGSKA (reference sequence). The CDR3 contains 16 residues. The CDR3 DNA follows: TGCAGTGCTAGAGATATCCGGGACCGCGGCACAGATACGCAGTATTTT. This encodes CSARDIRDRGTDTQYF.

This clonotype was seen repeatedly, ten times or more. The chain combines TRBV29-1 with TRBJ2-7, with 8 nucleotides matching TRBD1. The CDR3 totals 12 residues. J gave up 6 bases and V 4 bases, and 5 bases lay outside the gene matches. CDR1 is SQVTM and CDR2 is ANQGSEA in the germline V gene. In nucleotides, the CDR3 is TGCAGCGTTGCGGTAGGACAGGGCGAGCAGTACTTC. Translating it yields CSVAVGQGEQYF.

This clonotype was seen repeatedly, ten times or more. In nucleotides, the CDR3 is TGTGCCAGCAGTTTAGGGGGTGCTCTCTACGAGCAGTACTTC. Residues: CASSLGGALYEQYF. The chain recombines TRBV28 with TRBJ2-7; perhaps D is TRBD1 or TRBD2 (5 bases each). V lost 2 bases, J lost 3 bases, and 11 bases lay in between. Germline CDR1 MDHEN, CDR2 SYDVKM. This CDR3 has 14 amino acids.

The chain joins TRBV20-1 to TRBJ2-2; 9 bases map to TRBD2. Germline V gene sequence: CDR1 DFQATT, CDR2 SNEGSKA (reference sequence). This CDR3 has 14 amino acids. Trimming removed 5 bases from V and 7 bases from J; junction bases left unmatched: 8. CDR3 amino acids: CSAPLQREDGELFF. In DNA, the CDR3 is TGCAGTGCTCCCCTACAGCGGGAGGACGGGGAGCTGTTTTTT.

The chain is built from TRBV20-1 and TRBJ2-7, with 8 bases lining up with TRBD2. Germline CDR1 DFQATT, CDR2 SNEGSKA (reference sequence). This CDR3 contains 15 residues. V gave up 6 bases and J gave up 2 bases; unmatched junction bases: 12. The CDR3 reads CSARPPAGVTYEQYF. As DNA, the CDR3 is TGCAGTGCCCGCCCCCCAGCGGGAGTTACCTACGAGCAGTACTTC.

J is TRBJ1-1 and V is TRBV3-1; D might be TRBD1 (5 bases). From germline, CDR1 is LGHDT and CDR2 YNNKEL (reference sequence). Trimming shortened V by 4 bases and J by 6 bases, and 15 bases separated the two germline ends. The CDR3 has 14 residues. The CDR3 here is CASSPPGNSAEAFF. The CDR3 DNA reads TGTGCCAGCAGCCCGCCAGGGAACTCCGCTGAAGCTTTCTTT.

This clonotype was seen only a few times. This CDR3 reads CASSQNRGRETQYF. CDR3 nucleotide sequence: TGTGCCAGCAGCCAAAACAGGGGGCGAGAGACCCAGTACTTC. The V and J genes are TRBV7-2 and TRBJ2-5, with 9 bases that match TRBD1. The CDR3 contains 14 residues. Trimming at V came to 5 bases and at J to 4 bases, leaving 5 bases not matched to a gene. The germline gives CDR1 SGHTA, CDR2 FQGNSA. The full variable domain, completed using reference TRBV7-2 and TRBJ2-5, is GAGVSQSPSNKVTEKGKDVELRCDPISGHTALYWYRQSLGQGLEFLIYFQGNSAPDKSGLPSDRFSAERTGGSVSTLTIQRTQQEDSAVYLCASSQNRGRETQYFGPGTRLLVL.

This sequence joins TRBV29-1 and TRBJ2-2, with D tentatively TRBD1 (5 bases). CDR3 size: 15 residues. Germline V gene sequence: CDR1 SQVTM, CDR2 ANQGSEA. V lost 6 bases to trimming and J lost 4 bases, with 18 bases between them. Here the CDR3 DNA reads TGCAGCGTCGTTTTGGGCAGGGTGGCCACCGGGGAGCTGTTTTTT. This encodes CSVVLGRVATGELFF.

The chain combines TRBV5-4 with TRBJ2-5; 9 bases are a match to TRBD2. This CDR3 is built from 14 residues. V lost 2 bases, J lost 5 bases, and 4 bases stayed unmatched. Germline V gene lookup returns CDR1 SGHNT and CDR2 YYREEE (reference sequence). CDR3 sequence: CASSLFSGSETQYF. Here the CDR3 DNA reads TGTGCCAGCAGCTTATTTAGCGGGAGTGAGACCCAGTACTTC.